One T cell receptor (beta chain) is described in this entry. Its antigen is currently unknown. Germline loops: CDR1 SGHVS, CDR2 FQNEAQ. The CDR3 consists of 19 residues. J lost 2 bases, V lost 10 bases, and 23 bases had no gene match. The data were produced by immunoSEQ multiplex PCR, yet TCRdb's version contains in-frame clones alone and is incomplete. The repertoire includes around 200,000 clones, 88% of them detected once, and approximately 7.7% sits in the top ten. This sample stems from a study of T cell responses to AZD1222 COVID-19 vaccine. Notes on the study in general: Increases in Spike-specific TCR breadth and depth were seen after two AZD1222 doses. Repertoires were collected only later (after the peak T cell response had occurred). Per reports, nearly half of all spike-specific TCRs target regions that are unmutated in variants.

The chain has TRBV7-8 and TRBJ1-5, with TRBD1 matching 7 bases. The starting material was peripheral blood, obtained on day 0 of AZD1222 vaccination. The receptor was derived from an adult in good health. CDR3: CATSASLRQGRRRNQPQHF. Written as DNA, the CDR3 is TGTGCCACCTCAGCTTCCTTAAGACAGGGACGGAGACGCAATCAGCCCCAGCATTTT.